These 11 T cell receptor beta chains were sequenced from one sample in a study of shared clonotypes between healthy human individuals. Libraries were prepared by immunoSEQ multiplex PCR; TCRdb keeps only in-frame clonotypes and omits some of them. The sample carries about a million clones, 60% to 80% recorded once. The specimen was memory CD4+ T cells from PBMCs. The subset was: CD45RA-negative fraction. These receptors all stem from a man younger than 35 in good health. Some clones in this sample may be carry-over from other donors' samples.

The chain carries TRBV15 and TRBJ2-5, with a weak D call TRBD1 (7 bases). Germline V lookup: CDR1 LNHNV, CDR2 YYDKDF (reference sequence). The CDR3 sequence is 14 residues long. Trimming took 5 bases from V and 9 from J, leaving 19 bases between them. CDR3 sequence reads: CATSDPSGGKAQYF. CDR3 bases: TGTGCCACCAGCGATCCCTCAGGGGGGAAGGCCCAGTACTTC.

This clone was seen ten or more times. The chain employs TRBV29-1 and TRBJ1-2, with 11 bases that match TRBD1. With 6 bases clipped from V and 8 bases from J, the junction kept 8 bases outside the gene matches. From germline, CDR1 is SQVTM and CDR2 ANQGSEA. The CDR3 consists of 13 residues. DNA for the CDR3: TGCAGCGTCGGACAGGGGGCGGATCGGGGCTACACCTTC. It specifies CSVGQGADRGYTF. Variable domain in full (rest from reference TRBV29-1 and TRBJ1-2): SAVISQKPSRDICQRGTSLTIQCQVDSQVTMMFWYRQQPGQSLTLIATANQGSEATYESGFVIDKFPISRPNLTFSTLTVSNMSPEDSSIYLCSVGQGADRGYTFGSGTRLTVV.

This clone was detected only a few times. A read error may be the cause here, since a much bigger clone is one base away. Additional DNA sequences in this sample encode the identical CDR3. The genes are TRBV11-2 and TRBJ1-1; 10 bases fit TRBD1. This CDR3 has 16 residues. Germline V gene data show CDR1 as SGHAT and CDR2 as FQNNGV. V gave up 0 bases and J gave up 1 base; unmatched junction bases: 2. The chain's CDR3 is CASSLDRDRGNTEAFF. CDR3 nucleotide sequence: TGTGCCAGCAGCTTAGATAGGGACAGGGGGAACACTGAAGCTTTCTTT.

The V and J genes are TRBV4-1 and TRBJ1-2; D may be TRBD1 (6 bases). The CDR3 runs to 16 residues. The V end was cut by 3 bases, the J end by 8 bases, with 22 bases between. The germline gives CDR1 MGHRA, CDR2 YSYEKL. Here the CDR3 DNA reads TGCGCCAGCAGCCAGCTCGTAAAGGGACGGGGGGGCGGCTACACCTTC. Protein sequence: CASSQLVKGRGGGYTF.

This sequence joins TRBV11-2 and TRBJ2-5, with D perhaps given as TRBD1 or TRBD2 (6 bases each). The CDR3 loop spans 16 amino acids. Germline V gives CDR1 SGHAT, CDR2 FQNNGV. Trimming shortened V by 3 bases and J by 1 base, and 15 bases separated the two germline ends. The CDR3 is CASSFRGGSLQETQYF. The CDR3 coding sequence is TGTGCCAGCAGCTTTCGAGGGGGGTCCCTCCAAGAGACCCAGTACTTC.

Concerning this clone: Distinct nucleotide sequences in the sample also encode this CDR3. This chain connects TRBV20-1 to TRBJ2-1; no clear D gene. V shed 5 bases and J shed 4 bases, with 3 bases lying between them. CDR1 and CDR2 (germline): DFQATT, SNEGSKA (reference sequence). The CDR3 length is 10 residues. CDR3 loop: CSALYNEQFF. The CDR3, as DNA: TGCAGTGCTTTATACAATGAGCAGTTCTTC.

With respect to this clone: Other DNA sequences within the sample encode an identical CDR3. The V and J genes are TRBV10-3 and TRBJ1-1; the D gene is possibly TRBD1 (6 bases). V lost 6 bases and J lost 4, with 9 bases in between. Germline values: CDR1 ENHRY, CDR2 SYGVKD. The CDR3 length is 12 residues. CDR3 DNA: TGTGCCATCAGACAGGGATCCACTGAAGCTTTCTTT. The encoded protein is CAIRQGSTEAFF.

This CDR3 is CASSLRLAGVRNEQFF. The CDR3 bases are TGTGCCAGCAGCTTAAGACTAGCGGGAGTCAGGAATGAGCAGTTCTTC. The rearrangement uses TRBV7-3 and TRBJ2-1, with TRBD2 matching 12 bases. This CDR3 has 16 residues. Germline V gives CDR1 SGHTA, CDR2 FQGTGA. V lost 1 base and J lost 7; bases outside the gene matches: 5.

The chain uses TRBV15 and TRBJ2-5; no reliable D call. Germline V CDR1 and CDR2: LNHNV, YYDKDF (reference sequence). This CDR3 has 16 amino acids. Trimming removed 1 base at V and 1 base at J, with 13 bases between. CDR3 in DNA: TGTGCCACCAGCAGAGGTGTTGGAAAGAGCCAAGAGACCCAGTACTTC. Translated: CATSRGVGKSQETQYF.

The V call is TRBV4-3, the J call TRBJ1-1, with D possibly matching TRBD1 (6 bases). The CDR3 consists of 14 residues. Germline loops: CDR1 LGHNA, CDR2 YSLEER. Deletions cut 3 bases from V and 1 base from J, with 9 bases between. The CDR3, as DNA: TGCGCCAGCAGCCACCTACAGGGGAACACTGAAGCTTTCTTT. Translating it yields CASSHLQGNTEAFF.

The chain recombines TRBV6-1 with TRBJ1-1; D not certain. The CDR3 has 13 amino acids. With 10 bases removed from V and 1 base from J, the gap between germline ends came to 13 bases. The germline V gene encodes CDR1 MNHNS and CDR2 SASEGT. CDR3 DNA: TGTGCCACCCGAGGGATTTCGAACACTGAAGCTTTCTTT. It is translated as CATRGISNTEAFF.